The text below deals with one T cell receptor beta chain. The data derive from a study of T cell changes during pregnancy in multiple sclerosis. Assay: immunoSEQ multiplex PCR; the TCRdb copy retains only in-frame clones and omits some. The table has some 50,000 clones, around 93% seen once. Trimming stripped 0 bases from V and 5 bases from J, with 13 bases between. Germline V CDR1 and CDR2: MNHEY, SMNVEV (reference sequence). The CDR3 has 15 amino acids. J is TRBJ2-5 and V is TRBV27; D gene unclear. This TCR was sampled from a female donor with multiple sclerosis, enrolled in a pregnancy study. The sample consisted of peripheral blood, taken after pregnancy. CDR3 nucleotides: TGTGCCAGCAGTTTATCGTGGCGTCGGGTGGAGACCCAGTACTTC. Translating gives CASSLSWRRVETQYF.